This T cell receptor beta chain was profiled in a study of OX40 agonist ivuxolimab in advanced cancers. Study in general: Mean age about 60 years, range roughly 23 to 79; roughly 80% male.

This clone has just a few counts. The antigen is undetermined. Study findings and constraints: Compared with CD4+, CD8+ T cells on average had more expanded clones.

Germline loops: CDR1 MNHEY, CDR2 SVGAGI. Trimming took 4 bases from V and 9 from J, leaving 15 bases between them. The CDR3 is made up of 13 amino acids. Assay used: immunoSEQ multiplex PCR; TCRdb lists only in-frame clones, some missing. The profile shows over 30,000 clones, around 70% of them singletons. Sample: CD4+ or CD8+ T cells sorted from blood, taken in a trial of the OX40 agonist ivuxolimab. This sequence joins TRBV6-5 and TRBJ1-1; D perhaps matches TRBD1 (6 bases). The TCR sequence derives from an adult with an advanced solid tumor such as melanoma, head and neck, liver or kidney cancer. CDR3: CASSSSTGLQAFF. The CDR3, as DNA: TGTGCCAGCAGTTCCTCGACAGGCCTACAAGCTTTCTTT.